This T cell receptor (beta chain) originates from a study of technical replicates of blood from a few donors. Clones were read by immunoSEQ multiplex PCR, and TCRdb kept only the in-frame ones, dropping some. The sample shows some 56,000 clones, about 95% of them seen only once. Trimming removed 2 bases from V and 2 bases from J, with 7 bases in between. The germline gives CDR1 MDHEN, CDR2 SYDVKM. The CDR3 has 13 residues. The chain combines TRBV28 with TRBJ2-7; D is ambiguous. The sequenced sample was PBMCs. The receptor's source is a human donor in good health. Some clones in this sample may be carry-over from other donors' samples. In DNA, the CDR3 is TGTGCCAGCAGTTTAACAGTCCCCTACGAGCAGTACTTC. Encoded protein: CASSLTVPYEQYF.